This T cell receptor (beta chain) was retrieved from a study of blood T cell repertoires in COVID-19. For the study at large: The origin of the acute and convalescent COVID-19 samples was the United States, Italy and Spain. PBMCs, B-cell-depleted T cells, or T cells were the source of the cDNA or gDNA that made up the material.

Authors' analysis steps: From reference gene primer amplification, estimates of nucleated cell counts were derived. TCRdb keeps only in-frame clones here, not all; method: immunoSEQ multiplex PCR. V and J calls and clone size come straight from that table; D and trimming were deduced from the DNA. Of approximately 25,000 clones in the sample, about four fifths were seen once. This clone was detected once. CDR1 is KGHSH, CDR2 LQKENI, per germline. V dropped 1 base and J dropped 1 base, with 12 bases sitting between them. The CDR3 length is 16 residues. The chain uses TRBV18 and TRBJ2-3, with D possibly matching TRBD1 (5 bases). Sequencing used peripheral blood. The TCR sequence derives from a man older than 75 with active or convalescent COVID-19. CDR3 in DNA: TGTGCCAGCTCACCACGACAGAGCCAAGGCACAGATACGCAGTATTTT. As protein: CASSPRQSQGTDTQYF.